These 21 T cell receptor beta chains came from one sample sequenced in a study of blood T cell repertoires in COVID-19. TCRdb's copy holds only in-frame clones and misses some; the assay was immunoSEQ multiplex PCR. The sample records 200,000 to 250,000 clones, 70% to 90% being singletons. The sample was peripheral blood. Receptors were obtained from a woman in her forties or fifties with active or convalescent COVID-19.

The chain carries TRBV14 and TRBJ2-7; 9 bases are shared with TRBD1. The length of the CDR3 is 14 residues. The ends lost 3 bases at V and 3 bases at J; junction bases unmatched: 3. Germline values: CDR1 SGHDN, CDR2 FVKESK. The CDR3 nucleotides read TGTGCCAGCAGCCAGGGACAGGGCCTCTACGAGCAGTACGTC. Amino acids: CASSQGQGLYEQYV.

The chain carries TRBV5-5 and TRBJ1-1; possible D gene TRBD1, 5 bases. V lost 0 bases and J lost 4, with 13 bases in between. The V gene's germline CDR1 is SGHKS and CDR2 YYEKEE (reference sequence). The CDR3 loop spans 15 amino acids. CDR3 protein: CASSLVQEMATEAFF. For the CDR3, the DNA is TGTGCCAGCAGCTTGGTACAGGAGATGGCCACTGAAGCTTTCTTT.

The CDR3 DNA reads as TGTGCCAGCAGCTTAATCTTACGGGAAAATGAAAAACTGTTTTTT. Its protein is CASSLILRENEKLFF. V usage is TRBV7-9 and J usage is TRBJ1-4; no firm D call. CDR1 and CDR2 from the germline V gene are SEHNR and FQNEAQ (reference sequence). The CDR3 runs 15 residues. With 2 bases removed from V and 5 bases from J, the gap between germline ends came to 12 bases. The whole variable domain, remainder taken from reference TRBV7-9 and TRBJ1-4, is DTGVSQNPRHKITKRGQNVTFRCDPISEHNRLYWYRQTLGQGPEFLTYFQNEAQLEKSRLLSDRFSAERPKGSFSTLEIQRTEQGDSAMYLCASSLILRENEKLFFGSGTQLSVL.

The gene calls are TRBV10-3 and TRBJ1-1; D is unresolved. The CDR3 totals 15 residues. V lost 6 bases, J lost 4 bases, and 18 bases lay in between. The V gene's germline CDR1 is ENHRY and CDR2 SYGVKD. The CDR3 bases are TGTGCCATCAGCCGCGCCGGCCTAAGCGGCACTGAAGCTTTCTTT. The encoded protein is CAISRAGLSGTEAFF.

This chain links TRBV6-6 with TRBJ2-3; the D gene is possibly TRBD1 (5 bases). CDR3 length equals 14 residues. V dropped 2 bases and J dropped 3 bases, with 9 bases sitting between them. Germline assignment: CDR1 MNHNY and CDR2 SVGAGI (reference sequence). The chain's CDR3 is CASSYVKGTDTQYF. The CDR3 DNA follows: TGTGCCAGCAGTTACGTAAAGGGGACAGATACGCAGTATTTT.

The chain joins TRBV9 to TRBJ2-3, with D maybe TRBD2 (6 bases). There are 14 residues in the CDR3. Trimming removed 0 bases at V and 2 bases at J, with 7 bases between. CDR1 and CDR2 from the germline V gene are SGDLS and YYNGEE. The CDR3 DNA reads TGTGCCAGCAGCGTAGTAGCGGACACAGATACGCAGTATTTT. As protein: CASSVVADTDTQYF.

This chain connects TRBV29-1 to TRBJ2-5; weak D call: TRBD2 (7 bases). In germline, CDR1 is SQVTM, CDR2 ANQGSEA. The CDR3 runs 12 residues. V shed 3 bases and J shed 4 bases, with 9 bases lying between them. CDR3 DNA sequence: TGCAGCGTTGACGGGGGGCTAGAGACCCAGTACTTC. This translates into CSVDGGLETQYF.

A note on this clone: The junction and the germline gene differ at one end; a read error may be behind it. The J gene is TRBJ2-3, the V gene TRBV3-1 (or the pseudogene TRBV3-2); TRBD2 agrees at 8 bases. Germline CDR1 LGHDT, CDR2 YNNKEL (reference sequence). This CDR3 is 15 amino acids long. For the CDR3, the DNA is TGTGCCAGCAGCCAAGAGGGACTAGGGTCAGAGACGCAGTATTTT. Translated: CASSQEGLGSETQYF.

This chain joins TRBV5-1 and TRBJ1-2, with D tentatively TRBD1 (5 bases). V shed 5 bases and J shed 4 bases, with 15 bases lying between them. The CDR3 consists of 14 residues. Per germline, CDR1 SGHRS and CDR2 YFSETQ. CDR3 bases: TGCGCCAGCAGGTTGCAGCAGGGCCCCTATGGCTACACCTTC. As protein: CASRLQQGPYGYTF.

This clone was seen more than once but under ten times. This chain connects TRBV5-1 to TRBJ1-6; D uncertain. The CDR3 totals 14 residues. With 0 bases removed from V and 12 bases from J, the gap between germline ends came to 13 bases. The V gene's germline CDR1 is SGHRS and CDR2 YFSETQ. The CDR3 DNA is TGCGCCAGCAGCTTGGTGGTGAGTTCAGGACCCCTCCACTTT. Protein product: CASSLVVSSGPLHF. Combining the CDR3 with reference TRBV5-1 and TRBJ1-6 gives the whole variable domain KAGVTQTPRYLIKTRGQQVTLSCSPISGHRSVSWYQQTPGQGLQFLFEYFSETQRNKGNFPGRFSGRQFSNSRSEMNVSTLELGDSALYLCASSLVVSSGPLHFGNGTRLTVT.

The genes are TRBV7-2 and TRBJ2-2; 8 nucleotides match TRBD2. Germline V gene lookup returns CDR1 SGHTA and CDR2 FQGNSA. Unmatched junction bases numbered 9, after V lost 2 bases and J lost 4 bases. The CDR3 is 17 residues long. Here the CDR3 reads CASSLFPAGVSTGELFF. The CDR3 DNA is TGTGCCAGCAGCTTATTTCCAGCGGGAGTGAGCACCGGGGAGCTGTTTTTT.

This clone was seen a single time. The gene calls are TRBV24-1 and TRBJ1-2; D perhaps matches TRBD1 (5 bases). This CDR3 spans 13 amino acids. Trimming removed 2 bases from V and 4 bases from J, with 7 bases in between. Germline CDR1 is KGHDR and CDR2 is SFDVKD. In DNA, the CDR3 is TGTGCCACCAGTGATTGGGGCCTCTATGGCTACACCTTC. Residues: CATSDWGLYGYTF.

The gene calls are TRBV9 and TRBJ2-3, with a tentative D call TRBD2 (6 bases). The V gene's germline CDR1 is SGDLS and CDR2 YYNGEE. The CDR3 extends over 16 amino acids. V lost 0 bases to trimming and J lost 0 bases, with 11 bases between them. CDR3 sequence reads: CASSVGERVSTDTQYF. DNA of the CDR3: TGTGCCAGCAGCGTAGGTGAGCGGGTTAGCACAGATACGCAGTATTTT.

The J gene is TRBJ1-5, the V gene TRBV24-1, with D uncertain. The V end was cut by 2 bases, the J end by 3 bases, with 7 bases between. This CDR3 spans 14 amino acids. CDR1 and CDR2 (germline): KGHDR, SFDVKD. CDR3 sequence: CATSDSGSNQPQHF. DNA of the CDR3: TGTGCCACCAGTGATTCGGGATCCAATCAGCCCCAGCATTTT.

The V and J genes are TRBV5-6 and TRBJ2-3, with a tentative D call TRBD2 (7 bases). Looked up from germline, CDR1 is SGHDT and CDR2 is YYEEEE. The CDR3 spans 15 residues. Trimming pared 1 base from V and 4 bases from J, leaving 13 bases between. Here the CDR3 DNA reads TGTGCCAGCAGCTTGAGGGGGGGCGTTGCAGATACGCAGTATTTT. Its translation is CASSLRGGVADTQYF.

This chain uses TRBV5-6 with TRBJ1-1; perhaps TRBD1 as D (6 bases). V shed 5 bases and J shed 1 base, with 12 bases lying between them. The CDR3 spans 14 residues. Germline lookup yields CDR1 SGHDT and CDR2 YYEEEE. The CDR3 DNA is TGTGCCAGCAGGTACACAGGGTGGAACACTGAAGCTTTCTTT. Amino acids: CASRYTGWNTEAFF.

The chain has TRBV12-3 or TRBV12-4 and TRBJ1-5; D might be TRBD1 (5 bases). This CDR3 is built from 13 residues. V lost 3 bases, J lost 6 bases, and 9 bases lay in between. The CDR3 nucleotides read TGTGCCAGCAGTTTGGACACTGGTCAGCCCCAGCATTTT. It specifies CASSLDTGQPQHF.

This clone appeared a few times. This sequence joins TRBV28 and TRBJ1-6; D is undetermined. CDR3 length: 14 residues. CDR1 is MDHEN and CDR2 is SYDVKM in the germline V gene. V was clipped by 5 bases and J by 7 bases, with 12 bases between them. CDR3 DNA: TGTGCCAGCAGTGGTGGCGGGGAGAATTCACCCCTCCACTTT. Amino acids: CASSGGGENSPLHF.

CDR3 region: CASSSGGTNYGYTF. Written as DNA, the CDR3 is TGTGCCAGCAGCTCTGGGGGGACGAACTATGGCTACACCTTC. The rearrangement joins TRBV11-2 to TRBJ1-2, with a tentative D call TRBD1 (5 bases). Per germline, CDR1 SGHAT and CDR2 FQNNGV. The V end lost 4 bases, the J end lost 2 bases, and 11 bases lay between the germline ends. The CDR3 is 14 amino acids. Full variable domain (remainder filled in from reference TRBV11-2 and TRBJ1-2): EAGVAQSPRYKIIEKRQSVAFWCNPISGHATLYWYQQILGQGPKLLIQFQNNGVVDDSQLPKDRFSAERLKGVDSTLKIQPAKLEDSAVYLCASSSGGTNYGYTFGSGTRLTVV.

The V and J genes are TRBV6-5 and TRBJ2-2; D perhaps matches TRBD2 (5 bases). CDR3 size: 16 residues. Trimming removed 0 bases from V and 1 base from J, with 9 bases in between. Germline V gene sequence: CDR1 MNHEY, CDR2 SVGAGI. The CDR3 nucleotides are TGTGCCAGCAGTTACTCGATGGCGGGGAACACCGGGGAGCTGTTTTTT. It is translated as CASSYSMAGNTGELFF.

A single count supports this clone. The chain is built from TRBV4-1 and TRBJ1-1, with no clear D. Trimming stripped 5 bases from V and 6 bases from J, with 22 bases between. CDR3 length equals 16 residues. Germline lookup yields CDR1 MGHRA and CDR2 YSYEKL. CDR3 nucleotides: TGCGCCAGCAGCGACCCAAGCGGCTACTTTGACGCTGAAGCTTTCTTT. Amino acid sequence: CASSDPSGYFDAEAFF.